A single sample gave rise to the 28 T cell receptor beta chains below, sequenced in a study of breast tumors, draining lymph nodes, adjacent tissues. Samples came from axillary lymph nodes draining the breast cancer. TCRdb redid the calling of the multiplex PCR reads with MiXCR, one entry per CDR3 protein. The sample consists of under 150,000 distinct CDR3 sequences, nearly 20% of them appearing once. What was sequenced was axillary lymph node tissue. The source of these receptors is a female donor with breast cancer. Some clones in this sample may be carry-over from other donors' samples.

This clonotype was observed at least ten times. This chain links TRBV7-6 with TRBJ1-3, with 9 nucleotides matching TRBD1. CDR1 is SGHVS and CDR2 is FNYEAQ in the germline V gene. The CDR3 totals 17 residues. V shed 4 bases, J shed 0 bases, and the junction held 7 bases outside the gene matches. CDR3 region: CASSSGQGDLSGNTIYF. DNA of the CDR3: TGTGCCAGCAGCTCGGGACAGGGCGACCTCTCTGGAAACACCATATATTTT.

As to this clonotype: Relative to the germline gene, one junction end is altered; a read error may explain this. The genes are TRBV20-1 and TRBJ2-3; TRBD1 is a possible D gene (6 bases). This CDR3 contains 14 residues. Germline CDR1 is DFQATT and CDR2 is SNEGSKA (reference sequence). The CDR3: CSARVDRPTDTQYF. Written as DNA, the CDR3 is TGCAGTGCTAGAGTTGACAGGCCCACAGATACGCAGTACTTT.

The chain couples TRBV20-1 to TRBJ1-1, with unresolved D. The CDR3 totals 10 residues. V was trimmed by 3 bases and J by 3 bases, leaving 2 bases between them. The germline CDR1 and CDR2 sequences are DFQATT and SNEGSKA (reference sequence). CDR3 sequence reads: CSASYTEAFF. CDR3 coding DNA: TGCAGTGCTAGTTACACTGAAGCTTTCTTT.

This clonotype was detected many times. The gene calls are TRBV20-1 and TRBJ2-6; TRBD1 is a possible D gene (5 bases). V lost 1 base and J lost 2, with 9 bases in between. Germline CDR1 and CDR2: DFQATT and SNEGSKA (reference sequence). CDR3 size: 15 residues. Here the CDR3 DNA reads TGCAGTGCTAGAGGTATGACAGCTGGGGCCAACGTCCTGACTTTC. Residues: CSARGMTAGANVLTF.

This clonotype was recorded many times. This chain joins TRBV5-1 and TRBJ2-2, with TRBD2 as a possible D gene (5 bases). Germline-derived CDR1 and CDR2 are SGHRS and YFSETQ. With 1 base removed from V and 2 bases from J, the gap between germline ends came to 12 bases. CDR3 length: 16 residues. The CDR3 bases are TGCGCCAGCAGCTTGATCGGGATAGGTAACACCGGGGAGCTGTTTTTT. Translation: CASSLIGIGNTGELFF. Based on the CDR3 plus reference TRBV5-1 and TRBJ2-2, the full variable domain is KAGVTQTPRYLIKTRGQQVTLSCSPISGHRSVSWYQQTPGQGLQFLFEYFSETQRNKGNFPGRFSGRQFSNSRSEMNVSTLELGDSALYLCASSLIGIGNTGELFFGEGSRLTVL.

There are many counts of this clonotype. The rearrangement links TRBV10-3 to TRBJ1-2; possible D gene TRBD1, 6 bases. Looked up from germline, CDR1 is ENHRY and CDR2 is SYGVKD. The CDR3 runs 13 residues. Trimming stripped 2 bases from V and 8 bases from J, with 12 bases between. CDR3 nucleotide sequence: TGTGCCATCAGTGAGCGGACAGTAGACGGCTACACCTTC. Its protein product is CAISERTVDGYTF.

Ten or more counts support this clonotype. The rearrangement uses TRBV6-6 and TRBJ1-2; D is perhaps TRBD1 (5 bases). CDR3 length: 14 amino acids. V dropped 0 bases and J dropped 7 bases, with 12 bases sitting between them. Germline loops: CDR1 MNHNY, CDR2 SVGAGI (reference sequence). CDR3 in amino acids: CASSYSTGGIGYTF. For the CDR3, the DNA is TGTGCCAGCAGTTACTCGACTGGGGGAATTGGCTACACCTTC.

This chain connects TRBV29-1 to TRBJ1-1, with a weak D call TRBD1 (5 bases). The CDR3 consists of 13 residues. Trimming took 5 bases from V and 0 from J, leaving 10 bases between them. Germline lookup yields CDR1 SQVTM and CDR2 ANQGSEA. The CDR3 DNA reads as TGCAGCGTTCAGAAGGGGCTGAACACTGAAGCTTTCTTT. Translated: CSVQKGLNTEAFF.

This clonotype was seen repeatedly, ten times or more. The rearrangement uses TRBV6-2 or TRBV6-3 and TRBJ2-2; tentatively, D is TRBD2 (5 bases). Between the trimmed V and J ends, which lost 4 bases and 0 bases, there was a span of 9 bases. The germline V gene has CDR1 MNHEY and CDR2 SVGEGT. The CDR3 loop spans 15 amino acids. The CDR3 region has the DNA TGTGCCAGCAGTTCGGAGGCACCGAACACCGGGGAGCTGTTTTTT. It specifies CASSSEAPNTGELFF.

This clonotype is a singleton in its sample. One end of the junction varies from germline; a read error may be responsible. The chain couples TRBV27 to TRBJ2-7; D gene unclear. Germline V lookup: CDR1 MNHEY, CDR2 SMNVEV (reference sequence). The length of the CDR3 is 14 residues. In nucleotides, the CDR3 is TGTGCCAGCAGTTTCGGCGTGACCTCCTACAAGCAGTACTTC. Protein product: CASSFGVTSYKQYF.

This clonotype was recorded at least ten times. The rearrangement links TRBV4-1 to TRBJ2-1; D possibly uses TRBD1 or TRBD2 (7 bases each). Trimming took 4 bases from V and 9 from J, leaving 25 bases between them. The CDR3 is 17 residues long. Looked up from germline, CDR1 is MGHRA and CDR2 is YSYEKL. The CDR3 bases are TGCGCCAGCAGCCTGTCCCAGGGGGGGGGGACGCTCGGTGAGCAGTTCTTC. Protein: CASSLSQGGGTLGEQFF.

At least ten counts were recorded for this clonotype. The chain recombines TRBV20-1 with TRBJ1-5, with a tentative D call TRBD1 (6 bases). The CDR3 covers 14 residues. Trimming shortened V by 7 bases and J by 1 base, and 14 bases separated the two germline ends. From germline, CDR1 is DFQATT and CDR2 SNEGSKA (reference sequence). CDR3 residues: CSVSRGGSNQPQHF. The CDR3 DNA reads TGCAGTGTCTCGAGGGGGGGGAGCAATCAGCCCCAGCATTTT.

The table lists this clonotype with many counts. J is TRBJ2-7 and V is TRBV5-1; D possibly corresponds to TRBD1 (6 bases). Per the germline V gene, CDR1 is SGHRS and CDR2 is YFSETQ. The CDR3 spans 14 residues. V shed 7 bases and J shed 3 bases, with 17 bases lying between them. CDR3 amino acids: CASRPMQGRYEQYF. The CDR3 DNA reads as TGCGCCAGCCGACCTATGCAGGGGCGCTACGAGCAGTACTTC.

Many counts were recorded for this clonotype. The chain is built from TRBV6-5 and TRBJ2-2, with TRBD1 as a possible D gene (6 bases). Germline V lookup: CDR1 MNHEY, CDR2 SVGAGI. The CDR3 spans 15 residues. Trimming shortened V by 6 bases and J by 4 bases, and 15 bases separated the two germline ends. The CDR3 region is CASRSSQGSTGELFF. CDR3 coding DNA: TGTGCCAGCAGGAGTAGTCAGGGGAGCACCGGGGAGCTGTTTTTT.

This clonotype was picked up many times. The gene calls are TRBV10-1 and TRBJ2-2; 8 bases fit TRBD1. There are 15 residues in the CDR3. Per germline, CDR1 WNHNN and CDR2 SYGVQD (reference sequence). With V trimmed by 5 bases and J by 4 bases, 6 bases remained unmatched. CDR3 protein: CASSRTGPGTGELFF. The CDR3 nucleotides read TGCGCCAGCAGTCGGACAGGGCCAGGCACCGGGGAGCTGTTTTTT.

This clonotype was recorded many times. The chain combines TRBV4-1 with TRBJ1-2; D ambiguous. Germline CDR1 and CDR2: MGHRA and YSYEKL. The germline V and J ends were trimmed by 4 bases and 4 bases, with 16 bases remaining between them. CDR3 length: 15 amino acids. CDR3 protein: CASSLTGVEGYGYTF. The CDR3 DNA follows: TGCGCCAGCAGCCTTACGGGAGTTGAGGGCTATGGCTACACCTTC.

This clonotype turned up a few times. The junction differs from germline at one of its ends, possibly a read error. J is TRBJ1-4 and V is TRBV25-1; 7 nucleotides match TRBD1. Germline loops: CDR1 MGHDK, CDR2 SYGVNS. This CDR3 region has 15 residues. This CDR3 reads CASSPRTGDYEKPFF. The CDR3 DNA reads as TGTGCCAGCAGTCCCAGGACAGGCGATTATGAAAAACCGTTTTTT.

This clonotype came up once. This sequence may be a read error, since a much larger clone differs from it by one base. The CDR3 sequence: CASSPRDKDTDTQYF. The CDR3 DNA follows: TGTGCCAGTAGTCCCCGGGACAAAGACACAGATACGCAGTATTTT. The rearrangement links TRBV19 to TRBJ2-3, with TRBD1 as a possible D gene (6 bases). V shed 5 bases and J shed 2 bases, with 14 bases lying between them. The germline V gene encodes CDR1 LNHDA and CDR2 SQIVND (reference sequence). The CDR3 contains 15 residues. Drawing the rest from reference TRBV19 and TRBJ2-3, the complete variable domain is DGGITQSPKYLFRKEGQNVTLSCEQNLNHDAMYWYRQDPGQGLRLIYYSQIVNDFQKGDIAEGYSVSREKKESFPLTVTSAQKNPTAFYLCASSPRDKDTDTQYFGPGTRLTVL.

In its sample, this clonotype was seen many times. The genes are TRBV19 and TRBJ2-7; 8 bases line up with TRBD1. Germline V gene lookup returns CDR1 LNHDA and CDR2 SQIVND (reference sequence). Trimming took 6 bases from V and 5 from J; bases not matched to a gene: 15. This CDR3 region has 16 residues. CDR3 protein: CASSLSYRGIIDEQYF. Here the CDR3 DNA reads TGTGCCAGTAGCCTCTCCTACAGGGGGATTATCGACGAGCAGTACTTC.

This clonotype was observed at least ten times. The chain employs TRBV6-5 and TRBJ2-7, with D tentatively TRBD2 (6 bases). Looked up from germline, CDR1 is MNHEY and CDR2 is SVGAGI. Deletions cut 6 bases from V and 3 bases from J, with 12 bases between. The CDR3 contains 13 residues. DNA of the CDR3: TGTGCCAGCAGCCCAAGGGAGGACTACGAGCAGTACTTC. Its translation is CASSPREDYEQYF.

This clonotype was recorded at least ten times. The chain carries TRBV28 and TRBJ1-2; TRBD1 matches 7 bases. Germline values: CDR1 MDHEN, CDR2 SYDVKM. Trimming took 5 bases from V and 6 from J; bases not matched to a gene: 6. CDR3 length: 13 residues. CDR3 sequence (DNA): TGTGCCAGCAGTCGACAGGGAGCGGATGGCTACACCTTC. It is translated as CASSRQGADGYTF.

This clonotype was picked up many times. The rearrangement joins TRBV5-1 to TRBJ2-1, with 9 bases aligning to TRBD1. CDR3 length equals 15 residues. Germline loops: CDR1 SGHRS, CDR2 YFSETQ. V gave up 9 bases and J gave up 9 bases; unmatched junction bases: 16. In nucleotides, the CDR3 is TGCGCCACAAAACCGCTCCCGGGACAGGGTTCTGAGCAGTTCTTC. This codes for CATKPLPGQGSEQFF.

The chain recombines TRBV18 with TRBJ1-4, with 10 bases lining up with TRBD1. The junction had 4 bases not matched to a gene; V was cut back by 3 bases and J by 6 bases. The CDR3 covers 15 residues. The germline CDR1 and CDR2 sequences are KGHSH and LQKENI. In nucleotides, the CDR3 is TGTGCCAGCTCACCCCGACAGGGGGCTTATGAAAAACTGTTTTTT. Residues: CASSPRQGAYEKLFF.

This clonotype was seen at least ten times. V and J are TRBV27 and TRBJ1-4; weak D call: TRBD1 (5 bases). V gave up 5 bases and J gave up 8 bases, with 21 bases separating them. This CDR3 region has 16 residues. Germline values: CDR1 MNHEY, CDR2 SMNVEV (reference sequence). This CDR3 reads CASSPPNRRPGEKLFF. The CDR3 DNA is TGTGCCAGCAGTCCTCCGAACAGACGACCAGGGGAAAAACTGTTTTTT.

Details on this clonotype: Without the conserved terminal phenylalanine or tryptophan, this CDR3 likely stems from a read error. CDR3 coding DNA: TGTGCCAGCAGCCAAGAGCTTAGCGGGAGAGTGGGTTACAATGAGCAGTTCTCC. This translates into CASSQELSGRVGYNEQFS. The chain uses TRBV3-1 and TRBJ2-1; TRBD2 aligns across 9 bases. Unmatched junction bases numbered 10, after V lost 0 bases and J lost 4 bases. This CDR3 spans 18 amino acids. CDR1 is LGHDT, CDR2 YNNKEL, per germline (reference sequence).

This clonotype has more than one count but fewer than ten. Being one base from a much bigger clone, this may be a read error. The rearrangement uses TRBV7-2 and TRBJ2-5, with TRBD1 matching 7 bases. V was pared by 5 bases and J by 7 bases, with 10 bases of the junction left unmatched. The CDR3 has 14 amino acids. The germline gives CDR1 SGHTA, CDR2 FQGNSA. This CDR3 reads CASSPGFAGGTQYF. The DNA for the CDR3 is TGTGCCAGCAGCCCGGGATTCGCAGGGGGGACCCAGTACTTC.

This clonotype was seen at least ten times. This chain uses TRBV20-1 with TRBJ2-7; tentative D call: TRBD2 (6 bases). V was trimmed by 0 bases and J by 0 bases, leaving 15 bases between them. Germline CDR1 reads DFQATT; CDR2 reads SNEGSKA (reference sequence). CDR3 length equals 16 residues. The CDR3 bases are TGCAGTGCTAGAGACCACCTCCGGGGGTCCTCCTACGAGCAGTACTTC. The encoded protein is CSARDHLRGSSYEQYF.

This clonotype was seen at least ten times. V is TRBV27 and J is TRBJ1-5; D remains ambiguous. The CDR3 spans 13 residues. V was clipped by 2 bases and J by 6 bases, with 8 bases between them. Germline assignment: CDR1 MNHEY and CDR2 SMNVEV (reference sequence). CDR3 sequence (DNA): TGTGCCAGCAGTTTAAGTTGGGGTCAGCCCCAGCATTTT. It yields the protein CASSLSWGQPQHF.